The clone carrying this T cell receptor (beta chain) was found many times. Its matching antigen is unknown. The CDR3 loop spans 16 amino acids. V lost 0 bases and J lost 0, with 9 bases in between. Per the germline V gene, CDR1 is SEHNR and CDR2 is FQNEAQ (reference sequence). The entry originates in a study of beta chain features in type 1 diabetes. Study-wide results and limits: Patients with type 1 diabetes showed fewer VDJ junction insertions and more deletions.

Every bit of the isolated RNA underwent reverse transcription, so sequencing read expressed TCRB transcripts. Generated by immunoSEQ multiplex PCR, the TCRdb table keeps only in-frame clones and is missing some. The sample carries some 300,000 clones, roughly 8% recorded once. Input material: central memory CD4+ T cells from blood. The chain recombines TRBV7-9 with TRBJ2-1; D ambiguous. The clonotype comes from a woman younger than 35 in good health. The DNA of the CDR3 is TGTGCCAGCAGCTTAGCGCTGGGGAACTCCTACAATGAGCAGTTCTTC. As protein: CASSLALGNSYNEQFF.